Sequencing of this T cell receptor (beta chain) was carried out in a study of T cell responses to AZD1222 COVID-19 vaccine. CDR3 length: 12 amino acids. The V gene lost 3 bases and the J gene lost 5 bases, with 7 bases spanning the gap. The germline CDR1 and CDR2 sequences are MDHEN and SYDVKM. With regard to this clone: Its target is not known.

Study results and limitations: White British ancestry dominated among donors, who included more females, and clonal diversity was possibly underestimated.

This table comes from immunoSEQ multiplex PCR, and its TCRdb copy is limited to in-frame clones, with some not included. The table has roughly 100,000 clones, roughly 82% seen once. The clonotype originates from an adult in good health. The sample consisted of peripheral blood, taken on day 0 of AZD1222 vaccination. This chain uses TRBV28 with TRBJ1-2; D gene unclear. DNA for the CDR3: TGTGCCAGCAGTTTGAATCCTTATGGCTACACCTTC. As protein: CASSLNPYGYTF.